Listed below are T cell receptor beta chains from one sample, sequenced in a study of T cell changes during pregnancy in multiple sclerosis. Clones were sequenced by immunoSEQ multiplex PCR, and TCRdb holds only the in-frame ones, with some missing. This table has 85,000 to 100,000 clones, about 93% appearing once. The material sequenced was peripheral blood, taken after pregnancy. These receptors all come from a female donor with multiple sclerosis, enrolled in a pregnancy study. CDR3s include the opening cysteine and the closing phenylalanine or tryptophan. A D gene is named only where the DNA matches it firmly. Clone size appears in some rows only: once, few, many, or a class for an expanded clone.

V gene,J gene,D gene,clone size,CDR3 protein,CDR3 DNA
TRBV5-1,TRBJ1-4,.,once,CASSLAGGATNEKLFF,TGCGCCAGCAGCTTGGCCGGCGGTGCAACTAATGAAAAACTGTTTTTT
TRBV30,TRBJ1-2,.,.,CAWSVGGVAYGYTF,TGTGCCTGGAGTGTCGGGGGGGTCGCTTATGGCTACACCTTC
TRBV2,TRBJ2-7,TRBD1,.,CASYRDRVGEQYF,TGTGCCAGCTATCGGGACAGGGTGGGCGAGCAGTACTTC
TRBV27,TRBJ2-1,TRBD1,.,CASSPKRTGAGGINEQFF,TGTGCCAGCAGTCCAAAAAGGACAGGGGCCGGAGGGATCAATGAGCAGTTCTTC
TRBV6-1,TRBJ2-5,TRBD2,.,CASSESFGGSFGTQYF,TGTGCCAGCAGTGAATCATTTGGCGGGAGCTTTGGGACCCAGTACTTC
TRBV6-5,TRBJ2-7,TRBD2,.,CASSPGLAGTYEQYF,TGTGCCAGCAGCCCGGGACTAGCGGGAACCTACGAGCAGTACTTC
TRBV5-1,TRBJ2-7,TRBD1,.,CASSQTGGTYEQYF,TGCGCCAGCAGCCAGACAGGGGGGACCTACGAGCAGTACTTC
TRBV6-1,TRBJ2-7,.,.,CASTRAGGPSYEQYF,TGTGCCAGCACAAGAGCCGGGGGGCCCTCCTACGAGCAGTACTTC
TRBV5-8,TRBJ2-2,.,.,CASSSIGGDGELFF,TGTGCCAGCAGCAGTATTGGCGGGGACGGGGAGCTGTTTTTT
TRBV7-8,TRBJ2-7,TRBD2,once,CASSWAGGLSSYEQYF,TGTGCCAGCAGCTGGGCGGGAGGGTTGAGCTCCTACGAGCAGTACTTC
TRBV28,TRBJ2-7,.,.,CASSLVGRGEQYF,TGTGCCAGCAGTTTGGTGGGGCGAGGCGAGCAGTACTTC
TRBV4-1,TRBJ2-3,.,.,CASDRGGGTDTQYF,TGCGCCAGCGACAGAGGGGGAGGCACAGATACGCAGTATTTT
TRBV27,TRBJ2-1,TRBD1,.,CASSAEQGAGDLYNEQFF,TGTGCCAGCAGTGCCGAACAGGGGGCGGGGGATTTGTACAATGAGCAGTTCTTC
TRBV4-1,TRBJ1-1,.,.,CASSLSSGGSNTEAFF,TGCGCCAGCAGCCTCTCTTCCGGGGGGTCGAACACTGAAGCTTTCTTT
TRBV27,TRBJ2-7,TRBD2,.,CASSSGLAGVEQYF,TGTGCCAGCAGTTCGGGACTAGCGGGGGTCGAGCAGTACTTC
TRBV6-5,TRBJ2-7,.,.,CASRAFTGEYEQYF,TGTGCCAGCAGGGCTTTCACGGGGGAGTATGAGCAGTACTTC
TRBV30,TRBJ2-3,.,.,CAWSVSSSYLGDTQYF,TGTGCCTGGAGTGTAAGTAGCTCCTACTTGGGAGATACGCAGTATTTT
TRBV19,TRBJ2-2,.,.,CASRLRFRGRNTGELFF,TGTGCCAGTAGATTAAGGTTTAGAGGTAGGAACACCGGGGAGCTGTTTTTT
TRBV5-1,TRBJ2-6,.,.,CASSLEGVQGGANVLTF,TGCGCCAGCAGCTTGGAAGGGGTCCAGGGTGGGGCCAACGTCCTGACTTTC
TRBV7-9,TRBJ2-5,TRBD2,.,CASSYPGLAGETQYF,TGTGCCAGCAGCTACCCGGGACTAGCGGGAGAGACCCAGTACTTC
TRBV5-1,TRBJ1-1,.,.,CASSSTGFTEAFF,TGCGCCAGCAGCTCAACAGGATTCACTGAAGCTTTCTTT
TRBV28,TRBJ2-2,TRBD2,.,CASSLWVVESTSGNTGELFF,TGTGCCAGCAGTTTATGGGTAGTAGAGTCGACTAGCGGGAACACCGGGGAGCTGTTTTTT
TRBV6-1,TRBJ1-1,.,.,CASSEGENTEAFF,TGTGCCAGCAGTGAAGGAGAGAACACTGAAGCTTTCTTT
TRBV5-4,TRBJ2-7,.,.,CASSLGESYEQYF,TGTGCCAGCAGCTTGGGGGAGTCCTACGAGCAGTACTTC
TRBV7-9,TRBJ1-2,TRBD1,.,CASSPRPGTGKGGYGYTF,TGTGCCAGCAGCCCGCGTCCCGGGACAGGGAAGGGAGGGTATGGCTACACCTTC